This T cell receptor beta chain was obtained from a study of blood T cell repertoires in COVID-19. Study at large: Sites in the United States, Italy and Spain provided acute and convalescent COVID-19 samples. The cDNA or gDNA used as material had been derived from T cells, B-cell-depleted T cells, or PBMCs.

The germline V gene encodes CDR1 SGHAT and CDR2 FQNNGV. This CDR3 is built from 18 residues. The trim removed 1 base at V and 2 bases at J, leaving 9 bases unmatched. Original analysis: Amplification of reference gene primers provided the estimated nucleated cell counts. TCRdb keeps only in-frame clones here, not all; method: immunoSEQ multiplex PCR. Clone size and the V and J calls come from that table; the DNA yielded D and trimming. The table lists about 98,000 clones, 70% to 90% of them singletons. The chain joins TRBV11-2 to TRBJ1-3; 9 nucleotides align to TRBD1. This sequence originates from a man between 60 and 70 years old with acute or convalescent COVID-19. Sequencing was done on a sample of peripheral blood. The CDR3 protein is CASSLALPGQGTGNTIYF. The CDR3 coding sequence is TGTGCCAGCAGCTTAGCCCTACCGGGACAGGGAACTGGAAACACCATATATTTT.